The 26 T cell receptor beta chains below come from one sample, sequenced in a study of T cells in Graves' hyperthyroidism and ophthalmopathy. TCR beta CDR3 sequences were amplified from RNA transcripts. The HTBI set primed first-round TCR CDR3 RT-PCR. TCRdb re-called the multiplex PCR reads with MiXCR, one entry per CDR3 protein. The sample has some 490,000 distinct CDR3 sequences; about 20% are singletons. Specimen: blood. Receptors originate from a woman aged 70 to 79 with Graves' ophthalmopathy.

This clonotype was counted only a few times. The CDR3 loop is CSARIQGASSEAFF. CDR3 coding DNA: TGCAGCGCTCGCATACAGGGGGCCTCTTCTGAAGCTTTCTTT. The chain is built from TRBV29-1 and TRBJ1-1, with TRBD1 matching over 9 bases. V dropped 7 bases and J dropped 6; count of bases not matched to a gene: 12. There are 14 residues in the CDR3. Germline lookup yields CDR1 SQVTM and CDR2 ANQGSEA.

This clonotype was seen only a few times. This sequence joins TRBV12-5 and TRBJ1-2; tentatively, D is TRBD1 (5 bases). The CDR3 covers 15 residues. Germline V gene data show CDR1 as LGHNT and CDR2 as FRNRAP. V lost 6 bases, J lost 4 bases, and 18 bases lay in between. The CDR3 DNA sequence: TGTGCTAGTGGAGTAACAGGACCGCGGCTCTATGGCTACACCTTC. Protein product: CASGVTGPRLYGYTF.

The chain links TRBV10-3 to TRBJ2-7, with D tentatively TRBD1 (6 bases). V was shortened by 2 bases and J by 4 bases, with 18 bases between the two germline ends. This CDR3 region has 16 residues. In germline, CDR1 is ENHRY, CDR2 SYGVKD. In DNA, the CDR3 is TGTGCCATCAGTGAGACGGACAGCCGCACCCCTTACGAGCAGTACTTC. Residues: CAISETDSRTPYEQYF.

This clonotype was seen a handful of times. This chain uses TRBV11-2 with TRBJ1-6; D uncertain. Germline-derived CDR1 and CDR2 are SGHAT and FQNNGV. V shed 1 base and J shed 8 bases, with 12 bases lying between them. The CDR3 is 15 residues long. The CDR3 DNA sequence: TGTGCCAGCAGCTTAGTCCCCGGCGGGGATTCACCCCTCCACTTT. It specifies CASSLVPGGDSPLHF. Full variable domain (outside the CDR3, taken from reference TRBV11-2 and TRBJ1-6): EAGVAQSPRYKIIEKRQSVAFWCNPISGHATLYWYQQILGQGPKLLIQFQNNGVVDDSQLPKDRFSAERLKGVDSTLKIQPAKLEDSAVYLCASSLVPGGDSPLHFGNGTRLTVT.

This clonotype was seen a few times. The chain carries TRBV7-2 and TRBJ1-6; D remains unclear. In germline, CDR1 is SGHTA, CDR2 FQGNSA. V lost 3 bases, J lost 8 bases, and 14 bases lay in between. The CDR3 runs 15 residues. The CDR3 here is CASSLSWGVDSPLHF. CDR3 bases: TGTGCCAGCAGCTTGTCCTGGGGAGTTGATTCACCCCTCCACTTT. The entire variable domain, with the rest obtained from reference TRBV7-2 and TRBJ1-6, is as follows: GAGVSQSPSNKVTEKGKDVELRCDPISGHTALYWYRQSLGQGLEFLIYFQGNSAPDKSGLPSDRFSAERTGGSVSTLTIQRTQQEDSAVYLCASSLSWGVDSPLHFGNGTRLTVT.

The chain has TRBV6-1 and TRBJ2-7; 9 bases agree with TRBD2. This CDR3 spans 15 amino acids. The V and J ends lost 2 bases and 2 bases, in that order; junction bases with no gene match: 4. Germline V gives CDR1 MNHNS, CDR2 SASEGT. The CDR3 DNA follows: TGTGCCAGCAGTGAACTAGCGGGATCGGCCTACGAGCAGTACTTC. Translated: CASSELAGSAYEQYF.

At least ten counts were recorded for this clonotype. This chain uses TRBV3-1 with TRBJ2-7, with 8 positions matching TRBD2. Trimming cost V 4 bases and J 1 base; bases outside gene matches: 3. This CDR3 has 14 amino acids. Per germline, CDR1 LGHDT and CDR2 YNNKEL (reference sequence). CDR3 loop: CASSLAGPSYEQYF. In DNA, the CDR3 is TGTGCCAGCAGCCTAGCGGGGCCTTCCTACGAGCAGTACTTC.

This clonotype appeared many times. The chain combines TRBV27 with TRBJ1-2; 7 bases are a match to TRBD1. Germline values: CDR1 MNHEY, CDR2 SMNVEV (reference sequence). Trimming took 6 bases from V and 4 from J; bases not matched to a gene: 5. The CDR3 is 13 residues long. Written as DNA, the CDR3 is TGTGCCAGCAGGATGGACAGGTCCTATGGCTACACCTTC. It is translated as CASRMDRSYGYTF.

This clonotype has at least ten counts. The V gene is TRBV2, the J gene TRBJ1-1; a weak D match, TRBD1 (5 bases). This CDR3 contains 13 residues. Germline V gives CDR1 SNHLY, CDR2 FYNNEI. Trimming removed 6 bases from V and 3 bases from J, with 11 bases in between. CDR3 sequence: CASRLTGYTEAFF. The CDR3 DNA reads as TGTGCCAGCAGACTTACAGGTTACACTGAAGCTTTCTTT.

This clonotype was observed a handful of times. The chain employs TRBV6-2 or TRBV6-3 and TRBJ1-2; 9 positions agree with TRBD1. CDR3 length: 13 residues. Trimming cost V 6 bases and J 6 bases; bases outside gene matches: 5. In germline, CDR1 is MNHEY, CDR2 SVGEGT. Here the CDR3 DNA reads TGTGCCAGCAGACATCGACAGGGGGATGGCTACACCTTC. As protein: CASRHRQGDGYTF.

About this clonotype: This could be a read error, since a much larger clone is one nucleotide away. The rearrangement uses TRBV28 and TRBJ2-1; the D is unclear. Germline loops: CDR1 MDHEN, CDR2 SYDVKM. The CDR3 is 15 amino acids. V dropped 6 bases and J dropped 8 bases, with 20 bases sitting between them. DNA for the CDR3: TGTGCCAGCAGGTCGCGACCGGGCAGATCCGATGAGCAGTTCTTC. Its translation: CASRSRPGRSDEQFF.

In its sample, this clonotype was seen a few times. This chain connects TRBV3-1 to TRBJ1-1, with D possibly TRBD1 on 5 matching bases. V gave up 5 bases and J gave up 8 bases, with 18 bases separating them. The CDR3 has 14 amino acids. Germline V gene data show CDR1 as LGHDT and CDR2 as YNNKEL (reference sequence). CDR3 loop: CASSYSGTSGEAFF. The DNA for the CDR3 is TGTGCCAGCAGCTACTCAGGGACCTCGGGGGAAGCTTTCTTT. The full variable domain, rest sourced from reference TRBV3-1 and TRBJ1-1, is DTAVSQTPKYLVTQMGNDKSIKCEQNLGHDTMYWYKQDSKKFLKIMFSYNNKELIINETVPNRFSPKSPDKAHLNLHINSLELGDSAVYFCASSYSGTSGEAFFGQGTRLTVV.

V and J are TRBV18 and TRBJ1-4; D gene uncertain. Germline loops: CDR1 KGHSH, CDR2 LQKENI. The CDR3 runs to 15 residues. Trimming cost V 3 bases and J 5 bases, with 13 bases left between them. The CDR3 DNA reads as TGTGCCAGCTCACCTGTTAACAGAATAAATGAAAAACTGTTTTTT. This translates into CASSPVNRINEKLFF.

The V and J genes are TRBV6-5 and TRBJ2-1, with TRBD1 identical over 7 bases. V shed 0 bases, J shed 9 bases, and the junction held 2 bases outside the gene matches. CDR3 length: 13 amino acids. The germline V gene encodes CDR1 MNHEY and CDR2 SVGAGI. CDR3 nucleotide sequence: TGTGCCAGCAGTTACTCGCCAGGGGGTGAGCAGTTCTTC. Translating gives CASSYSPGGEQFF.

This clonotype was found a few times. The chain uses TRBV2 and TRBJ2-4, with 7 bases identical to TRBD1. Germline trimming cut 6 bases from V and 6 bases from J; bases unmatched to any gene: 5. Germline V gene data show CDR1 as SNHLY and CDR2 as FYNNEI. The CDR3 is made up of 13 amino acids. CDR3 sequence: CASRDDRVNIQYF. The DNA for the CDR3 is TGTGCCAGCAGGGACGACAGGGTAAACATTCAGTACTTC.

This clonotype was recorded at least ten times. The chain carries TRBV28 and TRBJ1-3, with TRBD1 identical over 7 bases. The CDR3 is 15 amino acids. CDR1 is MDHEN and CDR2 is SYDVKM in the germline V gene. V trimming: 5 bases; J trimming: 0 bases; junction bases outside the gene matches: 4. The DNA for the CDR3 is TGTGCCAGCAGTCCAGGGACAGCCTCTGGAAACACCATATATTTT. Protein product: CASSPGTASGNTIYF.

Concerning this clonotype itself: Compared with germline, one end of the junction differs, possibly owing to a read error. The chain employs TRBV12-3 or TRBV12-4 and TRBJ1-5; possible D gene TRBD1, 6 bases. The CDR3 contains 18 residues. The CDR3 loop is CASSPHRVGGAGGQPQHF. In nucleotides, the CDR3 is TGCGCCAGCAGCCCCCATCGGGTTGGGGGGGCCGGGGGTCAGCCCCAGCATTTT.

This clonotype was counted between two and nine times. The genes are TRBV28 and TRBJ2-5; D is unresolved. V was cut by 6 bases and J by 5 bases, with 10 bases left in between. The CDR3 totals 12 residues. Germline loops: CDR1 MDHEN, CDR2 SYDVKM. The CDR3: CASRVIGETQYF. In DNA, the CDR3 is TGTGCCAGCAGGGTCATCGGGGAGACCCAGTACTTC.

The V and J genes are TRBV3-1 and TRBJ1-1; no clear D gene. The V gene lost 4 bases and the J gene lost 11 bases, with 20 bases spanning the gap. Looked up from germline, CDR1 is LGHDT and CDR2 is YNNKEL (reference sequence). The CDR3 has 14 amino acids. CDR3 amino acids: CASSPAHVDGRAFF. The CDR3 nucleotides are TGTGCCAGCAGCCCAGCCCACGTCGACGGTAGGGCTTTCTTT.

This clonotype was seen repeatedly, ten times or more. The CDR3 reads CASSEVLAAYTDTQYF. CDR3 coding DNA: TGTGCCAGCAGTGAAGTACTAGCGGCCTACACAGATACGCAGTATTTT. The rearrangement uses TRBV6-1 and TRBJ2-3; TRBD2 matches 8 bases. The CDR3 has 16 residues. The germline gives CDR1 MNHNS, CDR2 SASEGT. Unmatched junction bases numbered 5, after V lost 1 base and J lost 2 bases.

The genes are TRBV6-4 and TRBJ2-7, with no clear D. This CDR3 is built from 13 residues. Looked up from germline, CDR1 is MRHNA and CDR2 is SNTAGT. V was clipped by 7 bases and J by 7 bases, with 17 bases between them. Here the CDR3 reads CASNPASPEEQYF. The CDR3 region has the DNA TGTGCCAGCAATCCAGCAAGCCCTGAAGAGCAGTACTTC.

The table lists this clonotype with many counts. CDR3 loop: CASSESSPGVTEAFF. In DNA form, the CDR3 reads TGCGCCAGCAGTGAGTCGAGCCCAGGGGTTACTGAAGCTTTCTTT. The rearrangement joins TRBV10-1 to TRBJ1-1; tentative D call: TRBD1 (6 bases). The CDR3 is 15 amino acids. V gave up 0 bases and J gave up 5 bases, with 13 bases separating them. The germline CDR1 and CDR2 sequences are WNHNN and SYGVQD (reference sequence).

This clonotype was observed a handful of times. This chain joins TRBV6-1 and TRBJ2-7; tentative D call: TRBD1 (6 bases). This CDR3 contains 13 residues. CDR1 MNHNS and CDR2 SASEGT come from the germline V gene. V lost 2 bases to trimming and J lost 7 bases, with 12 bases between them. The CDR3 bases are TGTGCCAGCAGTGAAAGCAGGGGACGAGAGCAGTACTTC. Its protein is CASSESRGREQYF.

V and J are TRBV4-3 and TRBJ2-7; either TRBD1 or TRBD2 may supply D (6 bases each). This CDR3 has 15 amino acids. Germline lookup yields CDR1 LGHNA and CDR2 YSLEER. The germline V and J ends were trimmed by 1 base and 5 bases, with 15 bases remaining between them. CDR3 nucleotide sequence: TGCGCCAGCAGCCAAGCTCTAGGGGGGAGTGACGAGCAGTACTTC. Translated, it gives CASSQALGGSDEQYF.

The chain has TRBV27 and TRBJ2-1; a possible D gene is TRBD2 (5 bases). The CDR3 extends over 14 amino acids. Looked up from germline, CDR1 is MNHEY and CDR2 is SMNVEV (reference sequence). Trimming stripped 5 bases from V and 8 bases from J, with 16 bases between. The CDR3 DNA follows: TGTGCCAGCAGTCCCGAGCGGTCTACCGATGAGCAGTTCTTC. This codes for CASSPERSTDEQFF.

This chain uses TRBV15 with TRBJ2-3, with 8 positions matching TRBD2. CDR3 length equals 18 residues. The ends lost 0 bases at V and 4 bases at J; junction bases unmatched: 12. CDR1 is LNHNV, CDR2 YYDKDF, per germline (reference sequence). The CDR3: CATSRDQGGGRSADTQYF. The CDR3 coding sequence is TGTGCCACCAGCAGAGATCAGGGCGGCGGGAGGAGCGCAGATACGCAGTATTTT.